This TCR beta chain was found in a study of sequential checkpoint blockade in melanoma. Study information: Both treatment sequences were followed by maintenance nivolumab.

TCRdb's table, derived via immunoSEQ multiplex PCR, lists solely in-frame clones and lacks some. This sample has roughly 5,000 clones, with less than 80% found just once. With 6 bases clipped from V and 2 bases from J, the junction kept 7 bases outside the gene matches. The germline V gene has CDR1 SNHLY and CDR2 FYNNEI. The CDR3 has 17 amino acids. As to treatment: randomized to nivolumab then ipilimumab (arm A) or the reverse (arm B). DNA-damaging chemotherapy had not been given to any patient beforehand. The chain joins TRBV2 to TRBJ2-3; TRBD2 aligns across 14 bases. This TCR was recovered from a human patient with melanoma. Some clones in this sample may be carry-over from other donors' samples. The specimen was CD8+ T cells sorted from blood (inferred from file names), collected from a patient given nivolumab and ipilimumab in sequence. The CDR3 sequence is CASRGLAGVPPTDTQYF. Written as DNA, the CDR3 is TGTGCCAGCAGGGGACTAGCGGGGGTTCCCCCCACAGATACGCAGTATTTT.